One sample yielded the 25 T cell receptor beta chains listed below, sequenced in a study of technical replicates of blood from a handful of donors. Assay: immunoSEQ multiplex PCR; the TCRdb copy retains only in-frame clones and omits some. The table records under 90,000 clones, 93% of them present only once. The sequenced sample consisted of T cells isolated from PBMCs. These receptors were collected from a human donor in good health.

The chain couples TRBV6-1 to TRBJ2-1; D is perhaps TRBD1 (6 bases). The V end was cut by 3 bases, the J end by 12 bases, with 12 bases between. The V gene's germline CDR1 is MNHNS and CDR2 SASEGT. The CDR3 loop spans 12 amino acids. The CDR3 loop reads CASSENRDRQFF. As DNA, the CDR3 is TGTGCCAGCAGTGAGAACAGGGACCGGCAGTTCTTC.

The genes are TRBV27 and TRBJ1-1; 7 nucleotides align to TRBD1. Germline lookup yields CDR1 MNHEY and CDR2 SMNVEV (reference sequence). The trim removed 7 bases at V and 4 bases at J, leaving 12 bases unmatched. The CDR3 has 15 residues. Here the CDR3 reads CASTPRVPGGTEAFF. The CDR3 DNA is TGTGCCAGCACCCCCCGCGTGCCAGGGGGCACTGAAGCTTTCTTT.

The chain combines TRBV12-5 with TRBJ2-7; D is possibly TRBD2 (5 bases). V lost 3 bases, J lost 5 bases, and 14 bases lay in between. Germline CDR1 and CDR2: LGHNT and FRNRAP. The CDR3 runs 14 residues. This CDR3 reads CASGFGAVRDEQYF. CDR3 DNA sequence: TGTGCTAGTGGTTTTGGAGCGGTGAGGGACGAGCAGTACTTC.

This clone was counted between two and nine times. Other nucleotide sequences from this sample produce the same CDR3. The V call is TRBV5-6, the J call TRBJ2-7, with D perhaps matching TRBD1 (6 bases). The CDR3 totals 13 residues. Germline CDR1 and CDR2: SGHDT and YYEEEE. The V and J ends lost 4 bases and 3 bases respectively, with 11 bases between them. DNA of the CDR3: TGTGCCAGCAGCCCGACAGGTAGCTACGAGCAGTACTTC. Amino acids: CASSPTGSYEQYF.

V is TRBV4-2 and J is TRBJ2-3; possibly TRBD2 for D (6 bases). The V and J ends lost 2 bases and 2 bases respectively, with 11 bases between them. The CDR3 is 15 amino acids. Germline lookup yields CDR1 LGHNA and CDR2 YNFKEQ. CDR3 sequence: CASSQSAGSTDTQYF. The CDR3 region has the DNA TGTGCCAGCAGCCAATCGGCGGGATCCACAGATACGCAGTATTTT.

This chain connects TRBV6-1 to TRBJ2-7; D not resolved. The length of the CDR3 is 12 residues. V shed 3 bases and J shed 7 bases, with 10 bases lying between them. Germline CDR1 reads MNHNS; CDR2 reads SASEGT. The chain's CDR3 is CASSDVAREQYF. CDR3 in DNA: TGTGCCAGCAGTGATGTTGCGCGTGAGCAGTACTTC.

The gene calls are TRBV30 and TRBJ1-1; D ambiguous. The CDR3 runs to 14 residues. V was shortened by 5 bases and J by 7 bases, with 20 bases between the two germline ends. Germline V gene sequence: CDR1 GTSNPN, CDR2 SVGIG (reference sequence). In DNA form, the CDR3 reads TGTGCCTGGGCCCCGATAAACAGAGACGATGAAGCTTTCTTT. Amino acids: CAWAPINRDDEAFF.

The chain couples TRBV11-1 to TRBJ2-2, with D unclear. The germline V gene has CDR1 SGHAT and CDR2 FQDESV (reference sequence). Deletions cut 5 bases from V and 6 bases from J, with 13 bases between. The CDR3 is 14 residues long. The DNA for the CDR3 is TGTGCCAGCAGCCCCCTAGGTATTGCCGGGGAGCTGTTTTTT. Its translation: CASSPLGIAGELFF.

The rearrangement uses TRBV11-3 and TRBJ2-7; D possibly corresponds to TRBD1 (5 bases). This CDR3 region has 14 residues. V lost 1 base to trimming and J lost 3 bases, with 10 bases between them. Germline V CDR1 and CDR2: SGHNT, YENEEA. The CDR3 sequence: CASSLGGAYYEQYF. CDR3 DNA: TGTGCCAGCAGCTTAGGGGGCGCATACTACGAGCAGTACTTC.

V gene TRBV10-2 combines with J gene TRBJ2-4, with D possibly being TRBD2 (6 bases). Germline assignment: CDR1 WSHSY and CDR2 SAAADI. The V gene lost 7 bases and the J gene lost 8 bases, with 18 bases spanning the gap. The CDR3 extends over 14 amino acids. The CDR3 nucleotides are TGCGCCAGCATCAGCGGGCTAGCTGGACACATTCAGTACTTC. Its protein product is CASISGLAGHIQYF.

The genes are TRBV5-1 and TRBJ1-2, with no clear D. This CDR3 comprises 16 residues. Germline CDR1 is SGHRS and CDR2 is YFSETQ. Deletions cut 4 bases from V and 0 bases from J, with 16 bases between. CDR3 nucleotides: TGCGCCAGCAGCGTAGAAAATTCGGGTACTAACTATGGCTACACCTTC. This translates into CASSVENSGTNYGYTF. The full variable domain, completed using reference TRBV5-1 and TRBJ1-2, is KAGVTQTPRYLIKTRGQQVTLSCSPISGHRSVSWYQQTPGQGLQFLFEYFSETQRNKGNFPGRFSGRQFSNSRSEMNVSTLELGDSALYLCASSVENSGTNYGYTFGSGTRLTVV.

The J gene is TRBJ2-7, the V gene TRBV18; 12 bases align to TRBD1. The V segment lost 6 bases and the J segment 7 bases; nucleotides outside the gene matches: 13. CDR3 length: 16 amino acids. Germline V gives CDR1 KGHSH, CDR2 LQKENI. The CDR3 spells CASSRQGTGGSGEQYF. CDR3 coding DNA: TGTGCCAGCTCTCGTCAGGGGACAGGGGGCTCGGGAGAGCAGTACTTC.

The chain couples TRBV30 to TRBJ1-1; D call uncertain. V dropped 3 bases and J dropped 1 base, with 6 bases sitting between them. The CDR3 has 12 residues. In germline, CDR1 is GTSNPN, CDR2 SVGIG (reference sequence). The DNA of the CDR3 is TGTGCCTGGAGCCAGGAGAACACTGAAGCTTTCTTT. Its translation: CAWSQENTEAFF.

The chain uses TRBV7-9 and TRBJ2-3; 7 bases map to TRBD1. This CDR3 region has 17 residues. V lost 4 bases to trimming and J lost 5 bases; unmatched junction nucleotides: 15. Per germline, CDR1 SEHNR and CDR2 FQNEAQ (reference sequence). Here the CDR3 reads CASSYKPGQRIGDTQYF. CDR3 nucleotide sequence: TGTGCCAGCAGCTACAAACCGGGACAGAGGATTGGAGATACGCAGTATTTT.

The CDR3 loop is CASSWGTENTEAFF. DNA of the CDR3: TGTGCCAGCAGCTGGGGGACAGAGAACACTGAAGCTTTCTTT. The V and J genes are TRBV5-6 and TRBJ1-1; 7 bases are shared with TRBD1. CDR3 size: 14 residues. V lost 3 bases and J lost 1; bases outside the gene matches: 3. Per the germline V gene, CDR1 is SGHDT and CDR2 is YYEEEE.

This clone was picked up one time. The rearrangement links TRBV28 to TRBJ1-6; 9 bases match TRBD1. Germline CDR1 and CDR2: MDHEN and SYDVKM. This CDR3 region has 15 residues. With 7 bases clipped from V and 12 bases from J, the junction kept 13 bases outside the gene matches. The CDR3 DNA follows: TGTGCCAGCACCCGGACAGGGGTACCTGTCTTACCCCTCCACTTT. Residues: CASTRTGVPVLPLHF.

The CDR3 region is CASTRTGPGEAFF. The DNA for the CDR3 is TGTGCCAGCACTCGGACAGGGCCGGGGGAAGCTTTCTTT. The V gene is TRBV2, the J gene TRBJ1-1; 8 nucleotides align to TRBD1. Germline V gene lookup returns CDR1 SNHLY and CDR2 FYNNEI. Trimming at V came to 7 bases and at J to 8 bases, leaving 9 bases not matched to a gene. This CDR3 spans 13 amino acids. Complete variable domain (other parts from reference TRBV2 and TRBJ1-1): EPEVTQTPSHQVTQMGQEVILRCVPISNHLYFYWYRQILGQKVEFLVSFYNNEISEKSEIFDDQFSVERPDGSNFTLKIRSTKLEDSAMYFCASTRTGPGEAFFGQGTRLTVV.

The CDR3 here is CASSGARQDYGYTF. The DNA of the CDR3 is TGTGCCAGCAGTGGGGCCAGGCAAGACTATGGCTACACCTTC. This sequence joins TRBV2 and TRBJ1-2; D not resolved. V dropped 4 bases and J dropped 3 bases, with 12 bases sitting between them. Germline values: CDR1 SNHLY, CDR2 FYNNEI. The CDR3 is 14 amino acids.

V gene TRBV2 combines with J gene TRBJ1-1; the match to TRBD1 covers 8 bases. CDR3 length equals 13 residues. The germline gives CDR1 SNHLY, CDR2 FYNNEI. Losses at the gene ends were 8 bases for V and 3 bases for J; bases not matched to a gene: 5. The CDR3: CASQGARDTEAFF. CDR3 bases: TGTGCCAGCCAGGGGGCGAGGGACACTGAAGCTTTCTTT. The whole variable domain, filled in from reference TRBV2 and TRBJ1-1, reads EPEVTQTPSHQVTQMGQEVILRCVPISNHLYFYWYRQILGQKVEFLVSFYNNEISEKSEIFDDQFSVERPDGSNFTLKIRSTKLEDSAMYFCASQGARDTEAFFGQGTRLTVV.

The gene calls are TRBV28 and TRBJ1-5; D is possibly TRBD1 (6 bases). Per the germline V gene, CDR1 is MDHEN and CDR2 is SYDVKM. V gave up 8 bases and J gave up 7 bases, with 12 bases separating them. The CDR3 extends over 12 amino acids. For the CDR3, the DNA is TGTGCCAGCTTACAGGGAGACCAGCCCCAGCATTTT. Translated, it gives CASLQGDQPQHF.

As DNA, the CDR3 is TGTGCCAGCAGCTCAGGGGTTGCAACTAATGAAAAACTGTTTTTT. The encoded protein is CASSSGVATNEKLFF. J is TRBJ1-4 and V is TRBV6-5; D might be TRBD1 (6 bases). The CDR3 is made up of 15 amino acids. The germline V and J ends were trimmed by 6 bases and 0 bases, with 11 bases remaining between them. The germline gives CDR1 MNHEY, CDR2 SVGAGI.

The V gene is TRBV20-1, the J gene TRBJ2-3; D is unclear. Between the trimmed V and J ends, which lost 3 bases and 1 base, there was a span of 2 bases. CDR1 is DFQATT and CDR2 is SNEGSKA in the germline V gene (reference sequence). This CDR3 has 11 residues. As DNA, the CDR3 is TGCAGTGCTAGCGGCACAGATACGCAGTATTTT. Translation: CSASGTDTQYF.

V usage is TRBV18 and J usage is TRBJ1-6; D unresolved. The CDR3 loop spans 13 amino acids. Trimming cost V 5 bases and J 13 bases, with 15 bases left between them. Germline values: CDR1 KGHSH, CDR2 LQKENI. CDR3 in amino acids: CASSVAPFPPLHF. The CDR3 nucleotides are TGTGCCAGCTCAGTGGCCCCGTTTCCGCCCCTCCACTTT.

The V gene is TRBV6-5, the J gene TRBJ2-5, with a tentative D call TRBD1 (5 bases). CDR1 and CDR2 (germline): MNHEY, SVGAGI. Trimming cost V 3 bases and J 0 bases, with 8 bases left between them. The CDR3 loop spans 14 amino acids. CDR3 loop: CASSYTGYQETQYF. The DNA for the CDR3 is TGTGCCAGCAGTTATACAGGTTACCAAGAGACCCAGTACTTC.

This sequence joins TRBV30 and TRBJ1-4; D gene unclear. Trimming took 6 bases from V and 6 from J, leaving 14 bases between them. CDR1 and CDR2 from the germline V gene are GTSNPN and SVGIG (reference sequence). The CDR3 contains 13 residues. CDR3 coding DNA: TGTGCCTGCCGACTTATCTCGGATGAAAAACTGTTTTTT. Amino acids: CACRLISDEKLFF.